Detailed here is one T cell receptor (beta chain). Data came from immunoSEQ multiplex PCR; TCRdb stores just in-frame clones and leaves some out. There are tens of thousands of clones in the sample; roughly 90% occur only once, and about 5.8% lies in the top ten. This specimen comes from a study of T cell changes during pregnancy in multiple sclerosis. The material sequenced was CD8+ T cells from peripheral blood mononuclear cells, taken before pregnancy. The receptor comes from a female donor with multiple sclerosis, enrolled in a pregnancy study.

The CDR3 region has the DNA TGTGCCAGCAGTGAAAGCTTCTCCGCGGAGACCCAGTACTTC. Translated: CASSESFSAETQYF. J is TRBJ2-5 and V is TRBV2; D gene uncertain. The CDR3 has 14 amino acids. V was pared by 2 bases and J by 5 bases, with 12 bases between. From germline, CDR1 is SNHLY and CDR2 FYNNEI.